The 13 T cell receptor beta chains in this list originate from one sample, sequenced in a study of Ad26.COV2.S vaccination and SARS-CoV-2 variants. Data came from immunoSEQ multiplex PCR; TCRdb stores just in-frame clones and leaves some out. The data hold around 340,000 clones, with roughly nine tenths observed a single time. Treatment denoted: 19 received Ad26.COV2.S at low or high dose, single or two shots; several received placebo; per-sample allocation not given. Samples analyzed were those drawn on day 63 after the first vaccine or placebo injection. The source material was peripheral blood, sampled in a trial of Ad26.COV2.S vaccine versus placebo. The receptor set was obtained from a person between 18 and 59 years old who received the Ad26.COV2.S COVID-19 vaccine or a placebo.

The chain has TRBV6-4 and TRBJ2-3, with a weak D call TRBD1 (5 bases). The V end was cut by 2 bases, the J end by 4 bases, with 10 bases between. Germline V gene sequence: CDR1 MRHNA, CDR2 SNTAGT. There are 14 residues in the CDR3. The CDR3 loop reads CASSDKGRADTQYF. The CDR3 DNA follows: TGTGCCAGCAGTGACAAGGGGCGAGCAGATACGCAGTATTTT.

This clone was observed a handful of times. This chain links TRBV7-6 with TRBJ1-1; 7 bases match TRBD1. CDR3 size: 13 residues. J lost 7 bases, V lost 1 base, and 3 bases had no gene match. CDR1 and CDR2 from the germline V gene are SGHVS and FNYEAQ. CDR3 sequence reads: CASSLDRGDEAFF. The CDR3 region has the DNA TGTGCCAGCAGCTTAGACAGGGGAGATGAAGCTTTCTTT. The full variable domain, its missing parts supplied by reference TRBV7-6 and TRBJ1-1, is GAGVSQSPRYKVTKRGQDVALRCDPISGHVSLYWYRQALGQGPEFLTYFNYEAQQDKSGLPNDRFSAERPEGSISTLTIQRTEQRDSAMYRCASSLDRGDEAFFGQGTRLTVV.

The chain uses TRBV18 and TRBJ1-4; D possibly corresponds to TRBD1 (5 bases). The germline V gene encodes CDR1 KGHSH and CDR2 LQKENI. This CDR3 is 15 amino acids long. The V end lost 5 bases, the J end lost 0 bases, and 10 bases lay between the germline ends. CDR3 in amino acids: CASSEQVTTNEKLFF. The CDR3 nucleotides read TGTGCCAGCTCAGAACAGGTCACAACTAATGAAAAACTGTTTTTT.

The chain uses TRBV9 and TRBJ1-6; TRBD1 is a possible D gene (6 bases). The V end was cut by 4 bases, the J end by 9 bases, with 17 bases between. Germline lookup yields CDR1 SGDLS and CDR2 YYNGEE. CDR3 size: 15 residues. CDR3: CASSPEGGWGSPLHF. CDR3 nucleotides: TGTGCCAGCAGCCCCGAGGGGGGTTGGGGTTCACCCCTCCACTTT.

This clone was seen a few times. V and J are TRBV27 and TRBJ1-1; no clear D. The CDR3 has 13 amino acids. Trimming shortened V by 2 bases and J by 5 bases, and 9 bases separated the two germline ends. CDR1 is MNHEY and CDR2 is SMNVEV in the germline V gene (reference sequence). In nucleotides, the CDR3 is TGTGCCAGCAGTTTAAACGCAGAAACTGAAGCTTTCTTT. Its translation is CASSLNAETEAFF.

The chain joins TRBV11-3 to TRBJ2-1; perhaps TRBD1 as D (5 bases). Trimming shortened V by 3 bases and J by 8 bases, and 11 bases separated the two germline ends. Per germline, CDR1 SGHNT and CDR2 YENEEA. The CDR3 is 13 amino acids. This CDR3 is CASSLGPRDEQFF. CDR3 DNA: TGTGCCAGCAGCTTGGGGCCCAGGGATGAGCAGTTCTTC.

The V and J genes are TRBV6-1 and TRBJ1-5; D is perhaps TRBD1 (5 bases). With 0 bases removed from V and 7 bases from J, the gap between germline ends came to 7 bases. The CDR3 is 13 amino acids. Per the germline V gene, CDR1 is MNHNS and CDR2 is SASEGT. CDR3 nucleotide sequence: TGTGCCAGCAGTGAAGCGCGGGGCCAGCCCCAGCATTTT. The encoded protein is CASSEARGQPQHF.

V and J are TRBV7-2 and TRBJ1-1; D is ambiguous. V lost 1 base and J lost 4, with 13 bases in between. The CDR3 spans 15 residues. CDR1 SGHTA and CDR2 FQGNSA come from the germline V gene. CDR3 loop: CASSLDSQSSTEAFF. The CDR3 DNA follows: TGTGCCAGCAGCTTAGATTCTCAGAGTTCCACTGAAGCTTTCTTT.

V usage is TRBV5-4 and J usage is TRBJ2-2; no clear D. Germline V gene lookup returns CDR1 SGHNT and CDR2 YYREEE (reference sequence). CDR3 length: 16 amino acids. With 1 base removed from V and 2 bases from J, the gap between germline ends came to 12 bases. The CDR3 bases are TGTGCCAGCAGCTTGCAACCCGGTACTAACACCGGGGAGCTGTTTTTT. The encoded protein is CASSLQPGTNTGELFF.

The chain is built from TRBV27 and TRBJ1-2; TRBD1 aligns across 8 bases. Per germline, CDR1 MNHEY and CDR2 SMNVEV (reference sequence). V was pared by 5 bases and J by 4 bases, with 12 bases of the junction left unmatched. The CDR3 is made up of 16 amino acids. CDR3 in DNA: TGTGCCAGCAGTACCGCGACAGGGGCGAGGTCCTATGGCTACACCTTC. Its protein is CASSTATGARSYGYTF.

The chain combines TRBV6-5 with TRBJ1-5; 7 bases are shared with TRBD1. V shed 6 bases, J shed 0 bases, and the junction held 5 bases outside the gene matches. This CDR3 is built from 15 residues. CDR1 and CDR2 (germline): MNHEY, SVGAGI. The CDR3 spells CASRAGQNSNQPQHF. As DNA, the CDR3 is TGTGCCAGCAGAGCGGGACAGAATAGCAATCAGCCCCAGCATTTT.

The chain employs TRBV20-1 and TRBJ1-2, with D hard to call. The CDR3 loop spans 14 amino acids. V lost 3 bases, J lost 4 bases, and 15 bases lay in between. Germline V gene lookup returns CDR1 DFQATT and CDR2 SNEGSKA (reference sequence). The CDR3 protein is CSASFDQVSYGYTF. For the CDR3, the DNA is TGCAGTGCTAGTTTTGATCAGGTCAGCTATGGCTACACCTTC.

This chain links TRBV14 with TRBJ2-3, with D possibly being TRBD1 or TRBD2 (5 bases each). This CDR3 region has 17 residues. CDR1 and CDR2 from the germline V gene are SGHDN and FVKESK. The V end was cut by 2 bases, the J end by 1 base, with 16 bases between. The CDR3 region is CASSQILRVRGTDTQYF. DNA for the CDR3: TGTGCCAGCAGCCAAATCCTGAGGGTCAGGGGCACAGATACGCAGTATTTT.